This T cell receptor beta chain is from a study of cytomegalovirus exposure and HLA in healthy donors. Study-wide results and caveats: Versus the approximately 700-donor mean, an Asian-associated ancestry cluster reportedly showed fewer N-insertions in a later analysis. Later analysis found that TCR beta chains associated with HLA were more clonally expanded than other, equally common chains. Most subjects had HLA-A and HLA-B alleles reportedly predicted accurately by TCR beta sequences.

CDR1 is MNHEY and CDR2 is SMNVEV in the germline V gene (reference sequence). The J segment lost 8 bases and the V segment lost 9 bases, leaving 10 bases of the junction unmatched. This CDR3 has 13 residues. At collection, donors were nominally healthy, but unrecorded immune exposures were probable. Amplification used 60 Vbeta primers and 13 Jbeta primers. Only in-frame clones appear in the TCRdb table, and some are missing; sequencing was by immunoSEQ multiplex PCR. The sample includes under 85,000 clones, about two thirds seen only once; the top ten take 15% to 20%. This clone has more than one count but fewer than ten. Its antigen is not identified.

Sequencing was carried out using PBMCs. This rearrangement joins TRBV27 to TRBJ2-1; TRBD1 matches at 7 bases. This clonotype originated in a man aged 40-55 years in good health and CMV-seropositive. The CDR3 loop is CASKTRDSHEQFF. CDR3 nucleotide sequence: TGTGCCAGTAAAACCCGGGACAGCCATGAGCAGTTCTTC.